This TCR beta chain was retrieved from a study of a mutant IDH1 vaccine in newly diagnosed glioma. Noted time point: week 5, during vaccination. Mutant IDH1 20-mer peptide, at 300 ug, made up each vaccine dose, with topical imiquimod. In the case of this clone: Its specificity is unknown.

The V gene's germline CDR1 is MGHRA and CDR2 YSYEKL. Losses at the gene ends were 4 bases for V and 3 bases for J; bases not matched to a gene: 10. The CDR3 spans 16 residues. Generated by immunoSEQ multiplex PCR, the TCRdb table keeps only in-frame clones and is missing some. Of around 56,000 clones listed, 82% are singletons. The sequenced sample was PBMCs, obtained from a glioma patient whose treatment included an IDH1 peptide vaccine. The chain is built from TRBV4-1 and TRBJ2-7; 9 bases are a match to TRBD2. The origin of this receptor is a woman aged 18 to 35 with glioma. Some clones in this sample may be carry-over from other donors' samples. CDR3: CASSPQGASGIYEQYF. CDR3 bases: TGCGCCAGCAGCCCGCAAGGGGCTAGCGGGATCTACGAGCAGTACTTC.